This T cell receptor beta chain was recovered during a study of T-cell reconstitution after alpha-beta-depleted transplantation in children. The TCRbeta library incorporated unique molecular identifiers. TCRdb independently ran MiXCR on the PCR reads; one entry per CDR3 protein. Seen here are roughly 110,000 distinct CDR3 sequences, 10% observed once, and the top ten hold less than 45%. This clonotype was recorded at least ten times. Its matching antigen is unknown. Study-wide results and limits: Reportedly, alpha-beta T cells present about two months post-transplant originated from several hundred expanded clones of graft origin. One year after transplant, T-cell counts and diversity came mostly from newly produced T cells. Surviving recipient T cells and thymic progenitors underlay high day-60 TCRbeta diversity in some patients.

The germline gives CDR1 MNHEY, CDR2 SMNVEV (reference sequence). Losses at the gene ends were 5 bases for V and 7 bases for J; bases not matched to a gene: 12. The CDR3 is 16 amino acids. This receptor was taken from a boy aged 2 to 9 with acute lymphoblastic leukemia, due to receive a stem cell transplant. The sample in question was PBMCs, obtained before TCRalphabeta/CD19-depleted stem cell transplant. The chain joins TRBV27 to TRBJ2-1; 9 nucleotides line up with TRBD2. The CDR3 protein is CASSPQWSGRRNEQFF. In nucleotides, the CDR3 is TGTGCCAGCAGTCCACAATGGAGCGGGAGGCGGAATGAGCAGTTCTTC.